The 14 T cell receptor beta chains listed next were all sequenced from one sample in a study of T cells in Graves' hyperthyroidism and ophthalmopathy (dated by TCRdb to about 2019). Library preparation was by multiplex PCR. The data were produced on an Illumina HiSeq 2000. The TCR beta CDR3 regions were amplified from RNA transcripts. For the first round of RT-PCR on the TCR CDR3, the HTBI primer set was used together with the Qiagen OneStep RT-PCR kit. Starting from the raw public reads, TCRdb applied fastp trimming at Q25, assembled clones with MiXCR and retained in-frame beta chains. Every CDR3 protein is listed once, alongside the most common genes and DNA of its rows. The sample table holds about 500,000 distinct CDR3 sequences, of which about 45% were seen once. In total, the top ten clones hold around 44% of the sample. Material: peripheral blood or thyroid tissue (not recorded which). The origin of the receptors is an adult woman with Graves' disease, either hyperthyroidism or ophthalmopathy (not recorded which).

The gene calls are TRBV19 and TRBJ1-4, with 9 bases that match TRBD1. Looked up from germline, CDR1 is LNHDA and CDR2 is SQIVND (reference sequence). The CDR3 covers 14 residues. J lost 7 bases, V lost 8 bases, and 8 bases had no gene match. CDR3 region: CASRHGTGSEKLFF. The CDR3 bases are TGTGCCAGTCGACACGGGACAGGGAGTGAAAAACTGTTTTTT. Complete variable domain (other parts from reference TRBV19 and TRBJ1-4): DGGITQSPKYLFRKEGQNVTLSCEQNLNHDAMYWYRQDPGQGLRLIYYSQIVNDFQKGDIAEGYSVSREKKESFPLTVTSAQKNPTAFYLCASRHGTGSEKLFFGSGTQLSVL.

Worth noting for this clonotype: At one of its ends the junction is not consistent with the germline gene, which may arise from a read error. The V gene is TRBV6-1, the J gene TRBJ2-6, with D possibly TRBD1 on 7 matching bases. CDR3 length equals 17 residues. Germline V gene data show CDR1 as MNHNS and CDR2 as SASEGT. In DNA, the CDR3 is TGTGCCAGCAGCCAAAGGACTACAGGGGCTGGGGCCAACGTCCTCACTTTC. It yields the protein CASSQRTTGAGANVLTF.

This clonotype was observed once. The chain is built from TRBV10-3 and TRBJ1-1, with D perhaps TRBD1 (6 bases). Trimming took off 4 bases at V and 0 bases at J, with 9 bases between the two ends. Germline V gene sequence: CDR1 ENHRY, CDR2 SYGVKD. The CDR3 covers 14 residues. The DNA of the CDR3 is TGTGCCATCAGTGGGACAGACATGAACACTGAAGCTTTCTTT. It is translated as CAISGTDMNTEAFF.

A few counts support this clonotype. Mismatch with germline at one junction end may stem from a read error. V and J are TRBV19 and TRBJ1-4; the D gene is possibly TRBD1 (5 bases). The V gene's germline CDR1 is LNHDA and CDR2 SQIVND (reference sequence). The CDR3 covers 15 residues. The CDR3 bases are TGTGCCGGTAGTATAGCCGGGACCACGGGTGAAAAACTGTTTTTT. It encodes CAGSIAGTTGEKLFF. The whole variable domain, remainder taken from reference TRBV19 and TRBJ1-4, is DGGITQSPKYLFRKEGQNVTLSCEQNLNHDAMYWYRQDPGQGLRLIYYSQIVNDFQKGDIAEGYSVSREKKESFPLTVTSAQKNPTAFYLCAGSIAGTTGEKLFFGSGTQLSVL.

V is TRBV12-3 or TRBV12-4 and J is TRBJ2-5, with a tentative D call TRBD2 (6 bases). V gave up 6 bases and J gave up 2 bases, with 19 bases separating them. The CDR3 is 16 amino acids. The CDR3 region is CASSVLGSGQQETQYF. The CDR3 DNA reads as TGTGCCAGCAGCGTACTCGGGAGCGGACAACAAGAGACCCAGTACTTC.

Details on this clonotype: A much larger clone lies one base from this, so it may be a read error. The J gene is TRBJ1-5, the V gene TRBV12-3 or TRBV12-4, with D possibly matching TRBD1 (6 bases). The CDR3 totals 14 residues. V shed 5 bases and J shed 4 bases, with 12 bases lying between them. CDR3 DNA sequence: TGTGCCAGCAGTACAGGGTCTCGGAATCAGCCCCAGCATTTT. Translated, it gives CASSTGSRNQPQHF.

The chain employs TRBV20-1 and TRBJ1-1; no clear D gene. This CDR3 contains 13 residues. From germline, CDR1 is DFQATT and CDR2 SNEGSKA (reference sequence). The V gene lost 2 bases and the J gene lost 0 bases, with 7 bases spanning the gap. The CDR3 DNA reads TGCAGTGCTAGAATCGGAATGAACACTGAAGCTTTCTTT. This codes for CSARIGMNTEAFF.

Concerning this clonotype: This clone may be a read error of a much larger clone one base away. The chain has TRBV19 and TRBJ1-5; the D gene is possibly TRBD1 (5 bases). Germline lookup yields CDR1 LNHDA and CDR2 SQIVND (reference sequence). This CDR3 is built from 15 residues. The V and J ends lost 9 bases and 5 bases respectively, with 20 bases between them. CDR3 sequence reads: CASPLGWGGDQPQHF. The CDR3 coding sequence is TGTGCCAGCCCTCTCGGGTGGGGCGGAGATCAGCCCCAGCATTTT.

CDR3 in amino acids: CASSLAGVLSSYEQYF. The DNA of the CDR3 is TGTGCCAGCAGCTTGGCCGGTGTACTAAGCTCCTACGAGCAGTACTTC. This chain joins TRBV5-5 and TRBJ2-7; D is unclear. The CDR3 runs 16 residues. Trimming stripped 0 bases from V and 0 bases from J, with 13 bases between. Per germline, CDR1 SGHKS and CDR2 YYEKEE (reference sequence). Full variable domain (rest looked up from reference TRBV5-5 and TRBJ2-7): DAGVTQSPTHLIKTRGQQVTLRCSPISGHKSVSWYQQVLGQGPQFIFQYYEKEERGRGNFPDRFSARQFPNYSSELNVNALLLGDSALYLCASSLAGVLSSYEQYFGPGTRLTVT.

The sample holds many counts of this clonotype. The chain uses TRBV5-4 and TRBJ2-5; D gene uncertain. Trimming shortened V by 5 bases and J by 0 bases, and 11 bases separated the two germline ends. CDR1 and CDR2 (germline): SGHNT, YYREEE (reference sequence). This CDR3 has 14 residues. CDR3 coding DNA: TGTGCCAGCAGGTCGGTTGACGACCAAGAGACCCAGTACTTC. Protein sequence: CASRSVDDQETQYF.

Written as DNA, the CDR3 is TGTGCCAGCAGTGGGACCCGAAGGGGAGAGACCCAGTACTTC. It is translated as CASSGTRRGETQYF. This sequence joins TRBV2 and TRBJ2-5; perhaps TRBD1 as D (5 bases). This CDR3 contains 14 residues. Per germline, CDR1 SNHLY and CDR2 FYNNEI. The germline V and J ends were trimmed by 4 bases and 4 bases, with 13 bases remaining between them.

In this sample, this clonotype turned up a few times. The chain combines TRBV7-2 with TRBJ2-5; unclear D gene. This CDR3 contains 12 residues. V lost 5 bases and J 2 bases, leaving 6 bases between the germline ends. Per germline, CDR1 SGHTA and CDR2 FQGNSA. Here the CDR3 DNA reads TGTGCCAGCAGCACATCGCAAGAGACCCAGTACTTC. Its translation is CASSTSQETQYF.

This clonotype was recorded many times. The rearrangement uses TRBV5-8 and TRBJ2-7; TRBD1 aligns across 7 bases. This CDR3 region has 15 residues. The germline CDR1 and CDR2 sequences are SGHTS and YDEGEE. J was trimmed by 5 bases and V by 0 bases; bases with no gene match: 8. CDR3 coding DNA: TGTGCCAGCAGCTTGGGACAGGGCGCCCCCAACGAGCAGTACTTC. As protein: CASSLGQGAPNEQYF.

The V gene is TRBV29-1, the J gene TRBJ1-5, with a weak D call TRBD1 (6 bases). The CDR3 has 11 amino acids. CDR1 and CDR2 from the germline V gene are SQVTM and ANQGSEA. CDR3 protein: CRRTVNQPQHF. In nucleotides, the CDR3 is TGCAGACGGACAGTCAATCAGCCCCAGCATTTT.